This T cell receptor beta chain was sequenced in a study of cytomegalovirus exposure and HLA in healthy donors. Study-wide findings and caveats: The likely origin of a cluster of highly shared sequence variants was a sequencing artifact. Within an earlier analysis, most TCR beta V segments proved productive either about 87% or about 30% of the time.

The CDR3 is made up of 13 amino acids. Unmatched junction bases numbered 7, after V lost 7 bases and J lost 3 bases. Germline lookup yields CDR1 SQVTM and CDR2 ANQGSEA. 60 Vbeta and 13 Jbeta primers were used in PCR. Data came from immunoSEQ multiplex PCR; TCRdb stores just in-frame clones and leaves some out. The table lists 160,000 or so clones, roughly 79% of them singletons, with about 1.3% in the top ten. In the case of this clone: Its antigen is undetermined.

The specimen was PBMCs. This receptor was taken from a woman in her fifties or sixties in good health and CMV-seronegative. This sequence joins TRBV29-1 and TRBJ2-7, with 9 bases fitting TRBD1. The CDR3 DNA reads as TGCAGCGCCAGGACAGGGGCGGACTACGAGCAGTACTTC. Translated, it gives CSARTGADYEQYF.